The following is a T cell receptor (beta chain) sequence with its context. The CDR3 spans 14 residues. Per the germline V gene, CDR1 is SNHLY and CDR2 is FYNNEI. V was clipped by 5 bases and J by 3 bases; unmatched bases: 4. This sample was included in a study of blood T cell repertoires in COVID-19. Here immunoSEQ multiplex PCR was the method, and the copy in TCRdb shows in-frame clones only, minus some. The table lists 40,000 or so clones, approximately 88% of them singletons. The receptor was derived from a human donor in a cohort sampled during active COVID-19. The material sequenced was peripheral blood. The chain recombines TRBV2 with TRBJ2-1, with TRBD2 matching over 7 bases. The CDR3 DNA reads as TGTGCCAGCAGTAGAGCTAGCGGCTACAATGAGCAGTTCTTC. This sequence encodes CASSRASGYNEQFF. The entire variable domain, with the rest obtained from reference TRBV2 and TRBJ2-1, is as follows: EPEVTQTPSHQVTQMGQEVILRCVPISNHLYFYWYRQILGQKVEFLVSFYNNEISEKSEIFDDQFSVERPDGSNFTLKIRSTKLEDSAMYFCASSRASGYNEQFFGPGTRLTVL.